This TCR beta chain was sequenced for a study of shared clonotypes between healthy human individuals. Germline CDR1 is LGHNA and CDR2 is YNFKEQ. V was clipped by 4 bases and J by 1 base; unmatched bases: 16. This CDR3 region has 21 residues. As originally analysed: Filtering was not the same, since immunoSEQ gave junction-only sequences without quality scores. Profiling relied on immunoSEQ multiplex PCR, and the TCRdb table lists in-frame clones only, not all of them. That table gives V, J and clone size, and the DNA gave D and trimming. This table holds approximately 1,500,000 clones, roughly 98% found once. This clone was picked up one time.

V is TRBV4-2 and J is TRBJ2-2; 12 nucleotides match TRBD1. Sequencing used naive CD4+ T cells sorted from blood. Sample subset: CD45RA+ positively selected. The clonotype originates from a man aged 30 to 45 in good health. CDR3 nucleotides: TGTGCCAGCAGCCGATGGATCGAACCGGGACAGGGGGCGGAGAACACCGGGGAGCTGTTTTTT. It is translated as CASSRWIEPGQGAENTGELFF.